This entry concerns a single T cell receptor beta chain. Clones were read by immunoSEQ multiplex PCR, and TCRdb kept only the in-frame ones, dropping some. There are 950,000 to 1,100,000 clones in the sample; around 74% occur only once, and 1.4% to 1.5% lies in the top ten. The data belong to a study of shared clonotypes between healthy human individuals. Study-wide background: Three plates each covered CD4 naive and memory; CD8 naive two, CD8 memory one.

Trimming pared 4 bases from V and 0 bases from J, leaving 12 bases between. The CDR3 covers 15 residues. CDR1 is MNHEY, CDR2 SMNVEV, per germline (reference sequence). This rearrangement joins TRBV27 to TRBJ1-2; D remains unclear. The sequence was collected from a man younger than 30 in good health. Sequencing used memory CD4+ T cells sorted from blood. Stated subset: CD45RA-negative fraction. Here the CDR3 DNA reads TGTGCCAGCAGTTCCCACGCTACACCTAACTATGGCTACACCTTC. Amino acids: CASSSHATPNYGYTF.